These T cell receptor beta chains were read from a single sample in a study of shared clonotypes between healthy human individuals. Here immunoSEQ multiplex PCR was the method, and the copy in TCRdb shows in-frame clones only, minus some. This table holds some 500,000 clones, less than 96% found once. The sample was naive CD4+ T cells sorted from blood. The receptors come from a woman aged 30 to 39 in good health. Both conserved end residues are part of each CDR3. A D gene is named only where the DNA matches it firmly. Rows give clone size only sometimes, using once, few, many, or a class for an expanded clone.

V	J	D	size	DNA	CDR3
TRBV7-2	TRBJ2-2	.	.	TGTGCCAGCAGCTTAGGAGGTCGCCAGGTTAGCACCGGGGAGCTGTTTTTT	CASSLGGRQVSTGELFF
TRBV5-1	TRBJ2-7	TRBD2	.	TGCGCCAGCAGCTTGGGGGGGGGACCCCCTGGAGACGAGCAGTACTTC	CASSLGGGPPGDEQYF
TRBV28	TRBJ2-7	.	.	TGTGCCAGCAGTTTTCCCGGGGGCGTCTCCTACGAGCAGTACTTC	CASSFPGGVSYEQYF
TRBV15	TRBJ2-7	.	.	TGTGCCCCCGACCAGGACCACAACTACGAGCAGTACTTC	CAPDQDHNYEQYF
TRBV7-9	TRBJ2-7	TRBD2	.	TGTGCCAGCAGTTGGACTAGCGGGAGCCTCTCCTCCTACGAGCAGTACTTC	CASSWTSGSLSSYEQYF
TRBV28	TRBJ1-1	TRBD1	.	TGTGCCAGCAGTCCGGGACAGGGGGCCAGCACTGAAGCTTTCTTT	CASSPGQGASTEAFF
TRBV13	TRBJ2-7	TRBD1	.	TGTGCCAGTCGGGGGACAGGGCGGACCTACGAGCAGTACTTC	CASRGTGRTYEQYF
TRBV28	TRBJ1-2	.	.	TGTGCCAGCAGTTTATTGGGCACCCCTGACTATGGCTACACCTTC	CASSLLGTPDYGYTF
TRBV5-3	TRBJ2-7	.	.	TGTGCCAGACCCAGCGGGCCATACTCCTACGAGCAGTACTTC	CARPSGPYSYEQYF
TRBV28	TRBJ1-4	TRBD1	.	TGTGCCAGCGCGGGGAGTCCCGGACAGGCAACTAATGAAAAACTGTTTTTT	CASAGSPGQATNEKLFF
TRBV10-1	TRBJ2-7	TRBD2	.	TGCGCCAGCAGTGATCTAGCGGGACCCCGAGAGCAGTACTTC	CASSDLAGPREQYF
TRBV19	TRBJ1-3	.	.	TGTGCCAGCACCCCATCCCGGGCCAAATCTGGAAACACCATATATTTT	CASTPSRAKSGNTIYF
TRBV28	TRBJ1-1	TRBD1	.	TGTGCCAGCAGTTCCCAGGGGGCCGGGGGCACTGAAGCTTTCTTT	CASSSQGAGGTEAFF
TRBV10-3	TRBJ2-1	TRBD2	.	TGTGCCATCAGCGGGCGACTAGCGGCTAATGAGCAGTTCTTC	CAISGRLAANEQFF
TRBV5-1	TRBJ2-7	.	.	TGCGCCAGCAGCCTGGGGGTGGGCAGTTCTAAGGGCGAGCAGTACTTC	CASSLGVGSSKGEQYF
TRBV6-5	TRBJ2-7	TRBD2	.	TGTGCCAGCAGAGAGTATAGCGGGATAACCTACGAGCAGTACTTC	CASREYSGITYEQYF
TRBV2	TRBJ2-1	TRBD1	once	TGTGCCAGCACCGGGGACAGGATTTACAATGAGCAGTTCTTC	CASTGDRIYNEQFF
TRBV7-2	TRBJ2-3	TRBD2	.	TGTGCCAGCACCGGGACTAGCGGGAGCAACACAGATACGCAGTATTTT	CASTGTSGSNTDTQYF
TRBV28	TRBJ2-7	.	.	TGTGCCAGCAGTTTACAGGCAGGCGAGCAGTACTTC	CASSLQAGEQYF
TRBV6-6	TRBJ2-7	.	.	TGTGCCAGCACAACGGACACCTACTACGAGCAGTACTTC	CASTTDTYYEQYF
TRBV6-6	TRBJ2-7	.	.	TGTGCCAGCAGTATACAGGGAGAAGTCTACGAGCAGTACTTC	CASSIQGEVYEQYF
TRBV30	TRBJ1-6	TRBD1	.	TGTGCCTGGAACAGGGGGCAAGAGAATTCACCCCTCCACTTT	CAWNRGQENSPLHF
TRBV2	TRBJ2-7	TRBD2	.	TGTGCCAGCAGTGTTAGCGGGAGTACCTACGAGCAGTACTTC	CASSVSGSTYEQYF
TRBV7-6	TRBJ2-1	.	.	TGTGCCAGCAGCGAGCCCGGGATAACAGCGCAGTTCTTC	CASSEPGITAQFF
TRBV10-1	TRBJ2-7	TRBD2	once	TGCGCCAGCAGTGAGTCGAGGGGGGCGGGAGGGCCGTACGAGCAGTACTTC	CASSESRGAGGPYEQYF
TRBV28	TRBJ1-5	.	.	TGTGCCAGCAGCCCCACTCTTAATCAGCCCCAGCATTTT	CASSPTLNQPQHF
TRBV5-5	TRBJ2-7	.	.	TGTGCCAGCAGCCCCCGTGGCATTAACTACGAGCAGTACTTC	CASSPRGINYEQYF
TRBV5-1	TRBJ1-4	.	.	TGCGCCAGCAGCTTTAGACCAACAACTAATGAAAAACTGTTTTTT	CASSFRPTTNEKLFF
TRBV18	TRBJ2-1	TRBD2	.	TGTGCCAGCTCACGAGCGGGAGATTACAATGAGCAGTTCTTC	CASSRAGDYNEQFF
TRBV30	TRBJ2-2	TRBD1	.	TGTGCCTGGAAGATCCCCGGGACAGTCCCCACCGGGGAGCTGTTTTTT	CAWKIPGTVPTGELFF
TRBV19	TRBJ1-1	.	.	TGTGCCAGTAGTCACCCTAATCGGGGGCGGTTTGAAGCTTTCTTT	CASSHPNRGRFEAFF
TRBV6-5	TRBJ2-7	.	.	TGTGCCAGCAGCTCCGTCTCAAAATACGAGCAGTACTTC	CASSSVSKYEQYF
TRBV28	TRBJ2-7	TRBD1	.	TGTGCCAGCAGTTCCGACAGGGAAGAGCAGTACTTC	CASSSDREEQYF
TRBV7-9	TRBJ2-7	.	.	TGTGCCAGCAGCTTAGCAGGGGACGAGCAGTACTTC	CASSLAGDEQYF
TRBV28	TRBJ1-3	.	.	TGTGCCAGCAGAACCACCGGGACTCCTCGAAACACCATATATTTT	CASRTTGTPRNTIYF
TRBV5-1	TRBJ1-2	TRBD1	.	TGCGCCAGCAGCGCCGGGACAGGGCCTAACTATGGCTACACCTTC	CASSAGTGPNYGYTF